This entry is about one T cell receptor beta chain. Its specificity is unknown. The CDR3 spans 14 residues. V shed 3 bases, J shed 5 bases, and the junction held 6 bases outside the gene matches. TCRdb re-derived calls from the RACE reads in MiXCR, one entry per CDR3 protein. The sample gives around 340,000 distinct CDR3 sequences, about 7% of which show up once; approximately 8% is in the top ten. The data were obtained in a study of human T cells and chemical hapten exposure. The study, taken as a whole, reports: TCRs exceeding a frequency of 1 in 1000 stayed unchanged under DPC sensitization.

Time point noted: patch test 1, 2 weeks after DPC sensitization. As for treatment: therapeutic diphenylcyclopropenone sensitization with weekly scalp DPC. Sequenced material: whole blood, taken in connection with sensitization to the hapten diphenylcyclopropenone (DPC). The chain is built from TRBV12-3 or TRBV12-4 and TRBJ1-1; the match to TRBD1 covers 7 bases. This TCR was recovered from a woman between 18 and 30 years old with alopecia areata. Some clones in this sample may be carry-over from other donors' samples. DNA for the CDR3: TGTGCCAGCAGTTTGTCTTCAGGGGGGACTGAAGCTTTCTTT. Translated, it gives CASSLSSGGTEAFF.